This TCR beta chain was identified during a study of beta chain features in type 1 diabetes. A remark on this clone: Its antigen remains unidentified.

This CDR3 spans 16 amino acids. Looked up from germline, CDR1 is SGHRS and CDR2 is YFSETQ. V lost 0 bases to trimming and J lost 5 bases; unmatched junction nucleotides: 7. All of the isolated RNA was reverse transcribed, so expressed TCRB transcripts were sequenced. Assay: immunoSEQ multiplex PCR; the TCRdb copy retains only in-frame clones and omits some. The sample shows under 300,000 clones, about a fifth of them seen only once. Using CD45RO/CCR7/CD25/CD127/CD95/CD27, CD4+ naive, central memory, regulatory and stem cell-like memory cells were sorted. Populations isolated by sorting all had purity greater than 95%. Study-wide points: Across all four CD4+ subsets, people with type 1 diabetes showed modestly shorter TCRB CDR3s.

The chain combines TRBV5-1 with TRBJ2-1, with 8 bases matching TRBD1. Sequencing input: naive CD4+ T cells from blood. The TCR originated in a woman aged 40 to 50 with type 1 diabetes. The CDR3 is CASSLASPRGHNEQFF. The DNA of the CDR3 is TGCGCCAGCAGCTTGGCCTCGCCCAGGGGGCACAATGAGCAGTTCTTC. The entire variable domain, with the rest obtained from reference TRBV5-1 and TRBJ2-1, is as follows: KAGVTQTPRYLIKTRGQQVTLSCSPISGHRSVSWYQQTPGQGLQFLFEYFSETQRNKGNFPGRFSGRQFSNSRSEMNVSTLELGDSALYLCASSLASPRGHNEQFFGPGTRLTVL.